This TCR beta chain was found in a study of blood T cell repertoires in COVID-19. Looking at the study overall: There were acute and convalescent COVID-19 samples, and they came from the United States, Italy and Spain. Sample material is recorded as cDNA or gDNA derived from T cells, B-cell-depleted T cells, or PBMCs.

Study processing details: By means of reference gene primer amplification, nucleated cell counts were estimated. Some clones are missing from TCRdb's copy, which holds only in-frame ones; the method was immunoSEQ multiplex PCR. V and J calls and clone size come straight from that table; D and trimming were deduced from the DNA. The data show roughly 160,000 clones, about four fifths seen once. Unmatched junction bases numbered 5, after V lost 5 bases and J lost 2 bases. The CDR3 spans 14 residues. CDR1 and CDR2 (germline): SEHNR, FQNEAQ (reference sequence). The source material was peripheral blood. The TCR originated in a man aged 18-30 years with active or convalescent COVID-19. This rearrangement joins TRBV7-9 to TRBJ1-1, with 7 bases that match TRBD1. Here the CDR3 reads CASSDGTVNTEAFF. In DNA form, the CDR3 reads TGTGCCAGCAGCGACGGGACAGTTAACACTGAAGCTTTCTTT.